This TCR beta chain stems from a study of cytomegalovirus exposure and HLA in healthy donors. Study-wide results and limits: In vitro data verified three CMV-associated chains as specific for CMV antigens. The authors later found TCR association rates varying by HLA locus, with DRB1 most and HLA-C fewest.

This clone occurred a few times. Its antigen is currently unknown. The CDR3 contains 13 residues. The V gene's germline CDR1 is SEHNR and CDR2 FQNEAQ (reference sequence). V lost 10 bases and J lost 7; bases outside the gene matches: 6. Participants comprised healthy donors of bone marrow. In the PCR, 60 Vbeta and 13 Jbeta primers were used. TCRdb's table, derived via immunoSEQ multiplex PCR, lists solely in-frame clones and lacks some. There are 150,000 to 200,000 clones in the sample; around three quarters occur only once, and approximately 0.73% lies in the top ten. The genes are TRBV7-9 and TRBJ2-6; 8 bases fit TRBD1. The receptor's source is a woman aged 40 to 50 in good health and CMV-seronegative. The sample comprised PBMCs. CDR3 protein: CATEPGGANVLTF. In DNA, the CDR3 is TGTGCCACCGAGCCAGGGGGCGCCAACGTCCTGACTTTC.